This section outlines one T cell receptor (beta chain) sequence together with its context. Only a few counts were recorded for this clone. Its antigen is currently not known. The record has no base qualities; no much larger clone is one base away. The junction shows trimming of 3 bases on V and 8 bases on J, plus 19 bases between the germline ends. CDR1 and CDR2 are read off the germline V gene as KGHSH and LQKENI. Counted from cysteine to phenylalanine, this CDR3 has 15 amino acids. The retained sequence is limited to the CDR3, 45 bases, with the frame set at the first base. This entry belongs to a study of shared clonotypes between healthy human individuals (dated by TCRdb to about 2020). For the wider study: A couple of women and three men aged 18 to 49 years were included in the cohort. Per donor, three plates each were used for CD4 naive and CD4 memory, two for CD8 naive, and one for CD8 memory. To estimate repertoire size and how much clonotype sharing occurs between individuals, the study deeply sequenced the blood TCR repertoires of about five healthy adults. Libraries were prepared and TCR repertoires were sequenced by different laboratories using diverse techniques, in order to increase sequencing depth and limit assay-specific biases. Per donor, leukapheresis produced somewhere between about 0.94 and 9 billion PBMCs. The study at large found these results: Around 5% of naive CD4, around 3.6% of naive CD8, 2.3% of memory CD4, and 0.35% to 0.4% of memory CD8 clonotypes were shared across four donors. Compared with non-shared clonotypes, clonotypes shared by all four sorted-subset donors had higher generation probabilities. Incomplete sequencing was indicated by rarefaction of sorted-subset datasets, despite the large sequencing depth. The genetic and exposure-history diversity represented was limited by the small number of donors. Only blood was sampled, and tissue TCR repertoires likely differ from those in blood. Pairwise subsampling indicated that sequencing depth was expected to affect the degree of clonotype sharing among donors. Larger estimated clonotype richness was generally found for naive subsets than for memory subsets.

TCR CDR3 regions were amplified from genomic DNA by multiplex PCR using the deep immunoSEQ assay. Extracted genomic DNA from each cell subset was distributed evenly across all wells of several immunoSEQ 96-well plates, and each plate was treated as a replicate. Each replicate PCR for sorted subsets received around 200 ng genomic DNA, equal to roughly 29,000 T cell genomes. Purified libraries were measured with a Qubit 3.0 fluorometer, size-checked on a Bioanalyzer 2100, and measured again with the KAPA Library Quantification kit. A separate single-read 150-cycle Illumina NextSeq 550 flow cell was used to sequence each immunoSEQ 96-well plate. From the authors' description of their analysis: The immunoSEQ output contained only junctional sequences without quality scores, so filtering could not match that applied to full-length reads. Sequences were annotated with PyIR, a Python wrapper for IgBLAST v1.9, using IMGT germline references to assign V/J genes and CDR3. Reads with weak V/J assignments (E-value above 1e-6), missing CDR3, stop codons, out-of-frame junctions, or ambiguous translated residues were removed. V3J clonotypes were defined by identical inferred V gene, J gene, and CDR3 amino acid sequence. The percentage overlap between two repertoires was calculated by dividing the number of shared unique clonotypes by the size of the smaller repertoire. Three approaches were used to assess repertoire richness: RTK rarefaction, the Chao1 estimator, and Recon v2.1 estimates of unobserved clonotypes. Generation probabilities were computed with OLGA for all TCRbeta clonotypes obtained by the gDNA method from four donors. Held by TCRdb, this immuneACCESS table contains in-frame sequences only and omits some clones. Under half of the omission traces to an unresolved V gene where checked; the cause of the rest is unknown. That table is the source of V, J and clone size, and D and trimming were worked out from the DNA. The sample yields fewer than 1.6 million clones; around 98.5% were counted once. 0.36% of the sample is in the top ten clones.

The donors were healthy, HIV-negative adults with no recently reported acute infections or vaccinations. Every donor was a Caucasian adult living in Nashville, Tennessee, USA. Magnetic negative selection was used to enrich CD4+ T cells, after which naive cells were positively selected on CD45RA and the negative fraction became the memory subset. Blood was obtained by leukapheresis, after which PBMCs were separated by Ficoll-Histopaque density gradient centrifugation and cryopreserved in liquid nitrogen vapor phase. Analytical flow cytometry was used to check the purity and quantity of each magnetically sorted T cell population. Genomic DNA was isolated from each sorted fraction and quantified by UV absorbance on a Nanodrop 2000c.

This TCR came from a man aged 25-45 years in good health. The sample taken for sequencing was naive CD4+ T cells sorted from blood. According to the study, the label for this sample's cell subset or site signals: CD45RA+ positively selected. The V and J segments used are TRBV18 and TRBJ1-2; no D gene can be assigned with confidence. The DNA reads TGTGCCAGCTCACCGATGGAGGAATCGTACGGCGGCTACACCTTC. This gives the protein CASSPMEESYGGYTF.